These 28 T cell receptor beta chains came from one sample sequenced in a study of blood T cell repertoires in COVID-19. The data were produced by immunoSEQ multiplex PCR, yet TCRdb's version contains in-frame clones alone and is incomplete. Of approximately 260,000 clones listed, roughly three quarters are singletons. Sample: peripheral blood. All receptors derive from a woman in her forties with active or convalescent COVID-19.

This clone was detected once. V usage is TRBV7-9 and J usage is TRBJ2-2, with 8 bases aligning to TRBD1. V shed 5 bases and J 0 bases; nucleotides not matched to a gene: 2. The CDR3 is 15 amino acids. From germline, CDR1 is SEHNR and CDR2 FQNEAQ (reference sequence). CDR3 nucleotide sequence: TGTGCCAGCAGCCGGACAGGGACGAACACCGGGGAGCTGTTTTTT. The encoded protein is CASSRTGTNTGELFF.

This chain connects TRBV2 to TRBJ1-2; D may be TRBD1 (5 bases). V gave up 4 bases and J gave up 1 base, with 10 bases separating them. The CDR3 length is 14 residues. In germline, CDR1 is SNHLY, CDR2 FYNNEI. CDR3 region: CASSGVRVNYGYTF. The CDR3 DNA sequence: TGTGCCAGCAGTGGAGTCAGGGTTAACTATGGCTACACCTTC.

The chain is built from TRBV5-5 and TRBJ2-1; D may be TRBD1 (6 bases). V was clipped by 0 bases and J by 5 bases, with 15 bases between them. The CDR3 runs to 16 residues. Germline V gives CDR1 SGHKS, CDR2 YYEKEE (reference sequence). The CDR3 protein is CASSLEFRRTDNEQFF. CDR3 DNA: TGTGCCAGCAGCTTGGAGTTTCGGCGGACAGACAATGAGCAGTTCTTC. Using reference TRBV5-5 and TRBJ2-1 for the parts outside the CDR3, the full variable domain is DAGVTQSPTHLIKTRGQQVTLRCSPISGHKSVSWYQQVLGQGPQFIFQYYEKEERGRGNFPDRFSARQFPNYSSELNVNALLLGDSALYLCASSLEFRRTDNEQFFGPGTRLTVL.

The chain recombines TRBV6-4 with TRBJ2-2; no definite D call. Germline V gene lookup returns CDR1 MRHNA and CDR2 SNTAGT. The V gene lost 2 bases and the J gene lost 6 bases, with 7 bases spanning the gap. The CDR3 is 13 amino acids. The CDR3 DNA is TGTGCCAGCAGTGACGGGCAGCCCGGGGAGCTGTTTTTT. As protein: CASSDGQPGELFF.

The chain uses TRBV28 and TRBJ1-4; TRBD1 aligns across 7 bases. The length of the CDR3 is 15 residues. The J segment lost 4 bases and the V segment lost 5 bases, leaving 7 bases of the junction unmatched. Germline V gene sequence: CDR1 MDHEN, CDR2 SYDVKM. This CDR3 reads CASSPRTGLNEKLFF. The DNA of the CDR3 is TGTGCCAGCAGTCCCCGGACAGGCCTTAATGAAAAACTGTTTTTT.

A few counts support this clone. This chain joins TRBV20-1 and TRBJ2-1, with D tentatively TRBD1 (5 bases). Germline assignment: CDR1 DFQATT and CDR2 SNEGSKA (reference sequence). Trimming removed 3 bases at V and 6 bases at J, with 24 bases between. This CDR3 has 17 residues. CDR3 amino acids: CSASTYFSPVQGNEQFF. The CDR3 DNA reads as TGCAGTGCTAGTACTTATTTCTCACCAGTGCAGGGCAATGAGCAGTTCTTC.

J is TRBJ1-2 and V is TRBV6-6; D may be TRBD1 (5 bases). The ends were cut back, 2 bases at V and 7 bases at J, with 8 bases in the middle. Germline values: CDR1 MNHNY, CDR2 SVGAGI (reference sequence). The CDR3 loop spans 12 amino acids. The CDR3 nucleotides are TGTGCCAGCAGTTACACGGGGGGTGGCTACACCTTC. Its translation: CASSYTGGGYTF.

The rearrangement uses TRBV2 and TRBJ1-3; TRBD1 is a possible D gene (5 bases). Per the germline V gene, CDR1 is SNHLY and CDR2 is FYNNEI. Trimming stripped 6 bases from V and 1 base from J, with 7 bases between. The CDR3 covers 13 residues. CDR3 amino acids: CASSGGSGNTIYF. In DNA form, the CDR3 reads TGTGCCAGCAGCGGGGGATCTGGAAACACCATATATTTT.

This clone occurred a few times. The chain has TRBV7-3 and TRBJ2-1; TRBD1 is a possible D gene (6 bases). The V end lost 5 bases, the J end lost 11 bases, and 16 bases lay between the germline ends. The CDR3 has 13 amino acids. Per the germline V gene, CDR1 is SGHTA and CDR2 is FQGTGA. The chain's CDR3 is CASSPKAGQQQFF. CDR3 in DNA: TGTGCCAGCAGCCCAAAGGCCGGACAGCAGCAGTTCTTC. The complete variable domain, with remaining parts taken from reference TRBV7-3 and TRBJ2-1, reads GAGVSQTPSNKVTEKGKYVELRCDPISGHTALYWYRQSLGQGPEFLIYFQGTGAADDSGLPNDRFFAVRPEGSVSTLKIQRTERGDSAVYLCASSPKAGQQQFFGPGTRLTVL.

This sequence joins TRBV28 and TRBJ1-1, with D possibly being TRBD1 (5 bases). Germline assignment: CDR1 MDHEN and CDR2 SYDVKM. CDR3 size: 14 residues. Trimming removed 2 bases from V and 4 bases from J, with 11 bases in between. Here the CDR3 DNA reads TGTGCCAGCAGTTTAACAGGTACCGGCACTGAAGCTTTCTTT. Translated: CASSLTGTGTEAFF. The whole variable domain, remainder taken from reference TRBV28 and TRBJ1-1, is DVKVTQSSRYLVKRTGEKVFLECVQDMDHENMFWYRQDPGLGLRLIYFSYDVKMKEKGDIPEGYSVSREKKERFSLILESASTNQTSMYLCASSLTGTGTEAFFGQGTRLTVV.

The rearrangement joins TRBV21-1 to TRBJ1-2; TRBD1, the table's D call, lacks a check against the DNA. TRBV21-1 is marked as a pseudogene. CDR3 length equals 17 residues. CDR3 nucleotide sequence: TGTGCCAGCAGCACCCATAGACAGGGTCCCTCTAACTATGGCTACACCTTC. This codes for CASSTHRQGPSNYGYTF.

The CDR3 DNA sequence: TGTGCCAGCAGCTTGGGTGGGCCGGCTAATTCACCCCTCCACTTT. It is translated as CASSLGGPANSPLHF. J is TRBJ1-6 and V is TRBV5-4, with unresolved D. The germline V gene encodes CDR1 SGHNT and CDR2 YYREEE (reference sequence). The CDR3 extends over 15 amino acids. V was cut by 0 bases and J by 6 bases, with 10 bases left in between.

This clone was picked up many times. The chain joins TRBV7-2 to TRBJ2-1; 9 nucleotides match TRBD2. This CDR3 has 16 residues. Germline CDR1 is SGHTA and CDR2 is FQGNSA. V lost 6 bases and J lost 5; bases outside the gene matches: 11. Written as DNA, the CDR3 is TGTGCCAGCAGGCCGCAGGCTAGCGGGGCCAACAATGAGCAGTTCTTC. This sequence encodes CASRPQASGANNEQFF.

The V gene is TRBV20-1, the J gene TRBJ2-7; tentative D call: TRBD2 (5 bases). The germline gives CDR1 DFQATT, CDR2 SNEGSKA (reference sequence). CDR3 length: 11 residues. V was cut by 6 bases and J by 6 bases, with 12 bases left in between. CDR3 in amino acids: CSAAGDREQYV. In DNA form, the CDR3 reads TGCAGTGCGGCCGGGGATCGCGAGCAGTACGTC.

The V gene is TRBV6-1, the J gene TRBJ1-1, with unresolved D. This CDR3 is 13 amino acids long. CDR1 and CDR2 (germline): MNHNS, SASEGT. V lost 0 bases and J lost 7, with 9 bases in between. DNA for the CDR3: TGTGCCAGCAGTGAAGCTCCCCTAAATGAAGCTTTCTTT. Residues: CASSEAPLNEAFF.

The genes are TRBV5-4 and TRBJ1-3; 8 bases align to TRBD1. J gave up 4 bases and V 3 bases, and 3 bases lay outside the gene matches. The germline V gene has CDR1 SGHNT and CDR2 YYREEE (reference sequence). The CDR3 has 14 amino acids. The CDR3: CASSSWTGGNTIYF. The CDR3 coding sequence is TGTGCCAGCAGCTCCTGGACAGGGGGAAACACCATATATTTT.

This rearrangement joins TRBV3-1 (or the pseudogene TRBV3-2) to TRBJ1-5; D is uncertain. Germline V CDR1 and CDR2: LGHDT, YNNKEL (reference sequence). V shed 0 bases and J shed 2 bases, with 8 bases lying between them. The CDR3 runs to 15 residues. CDR3: CASSQDSGGNQPQHF. DNA for the CDR3: TGTGCCAGCAGCCAAGATAGCGGGGGCAATCAGCCCCAGCATTTT.

The gene calls are TRBV28 and TRBJ1-2; TRBD1 agrees at 12 bases. CDR3 length equals 14 residues. Per germline, CDR1 MDHEN and CDR2 SYDVKM. With 5 bases clipped from V and 8 bases from J, the junction kept 6 bases outside the gene matches. The DNA for the CDR3 is TGTGCCAGCAGTATGGGACAGGGGGCAGGGGGCTACACCTTC. It specifies CASSMGQGAGGYTF.

The chain joins TRBV14 to TRBJ1-5; unclear D gene. Trimming removed 5 bases at V and 1 base at J, with 6 bases between. The germline V gene encodes CDR1 SGHDN and CDR2 FVKESK. CDR3 length: 13 amino acids. The CDR3 nucleotides are TGTGCCAGCAGCTTTGGCAGCAATCAGCCCCAGCATTTT. This encodes CASSFGSNQPQHF.

The chain carries TRBV28 and TRBJ1-2; 7 positions agree with TRBD1. V lost 4 bases, J lost 3 bases, and 11 bases stayed unmatched. The CDR3 totals 16 residues. Per germline, CDR1 MDHEN and CDR2 SYDVKM. DNA of the CDR3: TGTGCCAGCAGTTACGACAGGGCGTATAGGGACTATGGCTACACCTTC. This gives the protein CASSYDRAYRDYGYTF.

The rearrangement uses TRBV4-1 and TRBJ1-1; 7 nucleotides align to TRBD1. Germline CDR1 reads MGHRA; CDR2 reads YSYEKL. V lost 2 bases, J lost 10 bases, and 4 bases stayed unmatched. The CDR3 consists of 12 residues. The CDR3 DNA is TGCGCCAGCAGCCAAACCGGACAGGTAGCTTTCTTT. Residues: CASSQTGQVAFF.

The J gene is TRBJ1-2, the V gene TRBV5-8; TRBD1 aligns across 9 bases. The germline V gene encodes CDR1 SGHTS and CDR2 YDEGEE. The length of the CDR3 is 16 residues. The V gene end was trimmed by 0 bases and the J gene end by 2 bases; junction bases not matched to a gene: 5. The CDR3 nucleotides are TGTGCCAGCAGCTTGGCCCCCGGGACAGGGAACTATGGCTACACCTTC. Its translation: CASSLAPGTGNYGYTF. The full variable domain, in which reference TRBV5-8 and TRBJ1-2 provide the parts outside the CDR3, is EAGVTQSPTHLIKTRGQQATLRCSPISGHTSVYWYQQALGLGLQFLLWYDEGEERNRGNFPPRFSGRQFPNYSSELNVNALELEDSALYLCASSLAPGTGNYGYTFGSGTRLTVV.

The rearrangement uses TRBV6-5 and TRBJ1-1; tentative D call: TRBD1 (5 bases). CDR3 length equals 11 residues. The germline V gene encodes CDR1 MNHEY and CDR2 SVGAGI. V was clipped by 2 bases and J by 11 bases, with 9 bases between them. The CDR3 DNA follows: TGTGCCAGCAGTTACCGGGGGGGGGCTTTCTTT. Its protein is CASSYRGGAFF.

V usage is TRBV3-1 (or the pseudogene TRBV3-2) and J usage is TRBJ1-2, with no clear D. The CDR3 has 15 amino acids. V was shortened by 1 base and J by 0 bases, with 9 bases between the two germline ends. In germline, CDR1 is LGHDT, CDR2 YNNKEL (reference sequence). The chain's CDR3 is CASSQVSRTNYGYTF. For the CDR3, the DNA is TGTGCCAGCAGCCAAGTATCCAGGACTAACTATGGCTACACCTTC.

CDR3 coding DNA: TGTGCCAGCAGTGAAATGCGGACCCAGGGGCAGCCCCAGCATTTT. Protein product: CASSEMRTQGQPQHF. This chain uses TRBV2 with TRBJ1-5; maybe TRBD1 (6 bases). The length of the CDR3 is 15 residues. Between the trimmed V and J ends, which lost 2 bases and 7 bases, there was a span of 15 bases. CDR1 and CDR2 (germline): SNHLY, FYNNEI.

The V gene is TRBV6-5, the J gene TRBJ2-5; 9 bases match TRBD1. There are 14 residues in the CDR3. V lost 4 bases, J lost 5 bases, and 5 bases stayed unmatched. Germline V CDR1 and CDR2: MNHEY, SVGAGI. CDR3 residues: CASSSGTGRETQYF. CDR3 DNA sequence: TGTGCCAGCAGTTCCGGGACAGGGAGGGAGACCCAGTACTTC.

V and J are TRBV4-1 and TRBJ1-4, with D perhaps TRBD1 (5 bases). Germline V lookup: CDR1 MGHRA, CDR2 YSYEKL. The CDR3 totals 15 residues. V lost 1 base to trimming and J lost 7 bases, with 13 bases between them. CDR3 sequence reads: CASSQGGGISEKLFF. The CDR3 DNA is TGCGCCAGCAGCCAAGGGGGGGGAATCAGTGAAAAACTGTTTTTT.

Written as DNA, the CDR3 is TGTGCCAGCAGCAAGGCGGGGGATAACTATGGCTACACCTTC. Translating gives CASSKAGDNYGYTF. The rearrangement joins TRBV5-4 to TRBJ1-2; tentative D call: TRBD1 (5 bases). The CDR3 is made up of 14 amino acids. V lost 4 bases and J 1 base, leaving 11 bases between the germline ends. The V gene's germline CDR1 is SGHNT and CDR2 YYREEE (reference sequence).